The 14 T cell receptor beta chains listed next were all sequenced from one sample in a study of blood T cell repertoires in COVID-19. Assay used: immunoSEQ multiplex PCR; TCRdb lists only in-frame clones, some missing. The table lists about 150,000 clones, about 88% of them singletons. Sequences were obtained from peripheral blood. The source of these receptors is a woman of 80 years or more with COVID-19, enrolled during active disease.

Remarks on this clone: This may come from a read error, since a much larger clone is one base off. V usage is TRBV6-4 and J usage is TRBJ2-3, with TRBD2 matching over 7 bases. CDR1 and CDR2 (germline): MRHNA, SNTAGT. This CDR3 comprises 13 residues. Trimming removed 3 bases from V and 3 bases from J; junction bases left unmatched: 0. In nucleotides, the CDR3 is TGTGCCAGCAGTGAGCGGGAGACAGATACGCAGTATTTT. The encoded protein is CASSERETDTQYF.

The chain links TRBV28 to TRBJ1-1; 7 bases are a match to TRBD1. The V gene end was trimmed by 5 bases and the J gene end by 4 bases; junction bases not matched to a gene: 13. The CDR3 covers 16 residues. The germline V gene has CDR1 MDHEN and CDR2 SYDVKM. The CDR3 bases are TGTGCCAGCAGTCTTCAGGGTAGGGGGCGAATCACTGAAGCTTTCTTT. Translation: CASSLQGRGRITEAFF.

This chain links TRBV6-5 with TRBJ2-1; 10 bases align to TRBD1. Per the germline V gene, CDR1 is MNHEY and CDR2 is SVGAGI. The CDR3 contains 15 residues. With 6 bases clipped from V and 4 bases from J, the junction kept 6 bases outside the gene matches. The CDR3 protein is CASRGTGENYNEQFF. The CDR3 nucleotides are TGTGCCAGCAGGGGGACAGGGGAAAATTACAATGAGCAGTTCTTC.

This rearrangement joins TRBV7-2 to TRBJ1-5; D possibly corresponds to TRBD1 (5 bases). The CDR3 sequence is 14 residues long. The germline V gene has CDR1 SGHTA and CDR2 FQGNSA. Trimming left V 4 bases short and J 8 bases short, with 15 bases between. CDR3 DNA sequence: TGTGCCAGCAGCTCCACAGCAGACAGTAAGCCCCAGCATTTT. Residues: CASSSTADSKPQHF. The whole variable domain, filled in from reference TRBV7-2 and TRBJ1-5, reads GAGVSQSPSNKVTEKGKDVELRCDPISGHTALYWYRQSLGQGLEFLIYFQGNSAPDKSGLPSDRFSAERTGGSVSTLTIQRTQQEDSAVYLCASSSTADSKPQHFGDGTRLSIL.

V and J are TRBV27 and TRBJ1-2, with 9 positions matching TRBD1. Germline V gene lookup returns CDR1 MNHEY and CDR2 SMNVEV (reference sequence). The CDR3 loop spans 15 amino acids. V lost 7 bases and J lost 4; bases outside the gene matches: 10. CDR3 bases: TGTGCCAGCAAGCCCAAACAGGGGGCTCCCTATGGCTACACCTTC. This sequence encodes CASKPKQGAPYGYTF.

The chain has TRBV15 and TRBJ1-2; 8 bases line up with TRBD1. Germline CDR1 is LNHNV and CDR2 is YYDKDF (reference sequence). V gave up 1 base and J gave up 0 bases; unmatched junction bases: 4. The CDR3 is made up of 16 amino acids. CDR3 protein: CATSRGGTGSNYGYTF. CDR3 in DNA: TGTGCCACCAGCAGAGGTGGGACAGGATCTAACTATGGCTACACCTTC. The full variable domain, completed using reference TRBV15 and TRBJ1-2, is DAMVIQNPRYQVTQFGKPVTLSCSQTLNHNVMYWYQQKSSQAPKLLFHYYDKDFNNEADTPDNFQSRRPNTSFCFLDIRSPGLGDTAMYLCATSRGGTGSNYGYTFGSGTRLTVV.

This clone was seen more than once but under ten times. This chain links TRBV18 with TRBJ2-7; 8 bases match TRBD1. The CDR3 is 15 amino acids. Unmatched junction bases numbered 9, after V lost 5 bases and J lost 3 bases. Germline-derived CDR1 and CDR2 are KGHSH and LQKENI. DNA for the CDR3: TGTGCCAGCTCAACAGGACAGGGAAGAAGCTACGAGCAGTACTTC. Translated, it gives CASSTGQGRSYEQYF.

V is TRBV7-9 and J is TRBJ2-5; perhaps TRBD2 as D (6 bases). There are 15 residues in the CDR3. Trimming removed 4 bases at V and 5 bases at J, with 17 bases between. In germline, CDR1 is SEHNR, CDR2 FQNEAQ (reference sequence). The CDR3 spells CASSSGISGRETQYF. DNA for the CDR3: TGTGCCAGCAGCTCAGGGATTTCGGGGAGGGAGACCCAGTACTTC. Looking up the rest from reference TRBV7-9 and TRBJ2-5 gives the full variable domain: DTGVSQNPRHKITKRGQNVTFRCDPISEHNRLYWYRQTLGQGPEFLTYFQNEAQLEKSRLLSDRFSAERPKGSFSTLEIQRTEQGDSAMYLCASSSGISGRETQYFGPGTRLLVL.

This clone has only one observation. This chain uses TRBV15 with TRBJ1-1; no clear D gene. This CDR3 is built from 15 residues. V was shortened by 0 bases and J by 2 bases, with 10 bases between the two germline ends. From germline, CDR1 is LNHNV and CDR2 YYDKDF (reference sequence). This CDR3 reads CATSRDGRANTEAFF. In DNA, the CDR3 is TGTGCCACCAGCAGAGATGGGAGGGCTAACACTGAAGCTTTCTTT.

The CDR3 DNA reads as TGTGCCAGCAGCACCTCCGGGACAGGGATCAACGTCCTGACTTTC. Its protein product is CASSTSGTGINVLTF. This chain joins TRBV28 and TRBJ2-6, with TRBD1 identical over 9 bases. There are 15 residues in the CDR3. J lost 9 bases, V lost 6 bases, and 9 bases had no gene match. Per germline, CDR1 MDHEN and CDR2 SYDVKM.

The chain recombines TRBV7-2 with TRBJ1-3, with D maybe TRBD1 (6 bases). Per the germline V gene, CDR1 is SGHTA and CDR2 is FQGNSA. The V and J ends lost 5 bases and 4 bases respectively, with 15 bases between them. The CDR3 extends over 15 amino acids. The CDR3 loop is CASSPEGGTGNTIYF. The DNA of the CDR3 is TGTGCCAGCAGCCCCGAGGGGGGGACCGGAAACACCATATATTTT.

V usage is TRBV28 and J usage is TRBJ1-2, with D uncertain. V was clipped by 6 bases and J by 5 bases, with 16 bases between them. The CDR3 is 14 amino acids. Germline V gene lookup returns CDR1 MDHEN and CDR2 SYDVKM. This CDR3 reads CASRWGGTGYGYTF. The CDR3 DNA follows: TGTGCCAGCAGGTGGGGAGGTACGGGGTATGGCTACACCTTC.

This clone has only one observation. V and J are TRBV18 and TRBJ2-1; TRBD1 matches 8 bases. Trimming removed 4 bases from V and 5 bases from J; junction bases left unmatched: 10. CDR3 length equals 16 residues. Germline V lookup: CDR1 KGHSH, CDR2 LQKENI. The CDR3 DNA reads TGTGCCAGCTCACTCAGGGACAGGCAGTTCCACAATGAGCAGTTCTTC. Amino acids: CASSLRDRQFHNEQFF.

The V gene is TRBV9, the J gene TRBJ2-1, with 8 bases matching TRBD1. In germline, CDR1 is SGDLS, CDR2 YYNGEE. J was trimmed by 0 bases and V by 4 bases; bases with no gene match: 9. The length of the CDR3 is 17 residues. CDR3 residues: CASSPPLGQASYNEQFF. In DNA, the CDR3 is TGTGCCAGCAGCCCCCCATTGGGACAGGCCTCCTACAATGAGCAGTTCTTC.